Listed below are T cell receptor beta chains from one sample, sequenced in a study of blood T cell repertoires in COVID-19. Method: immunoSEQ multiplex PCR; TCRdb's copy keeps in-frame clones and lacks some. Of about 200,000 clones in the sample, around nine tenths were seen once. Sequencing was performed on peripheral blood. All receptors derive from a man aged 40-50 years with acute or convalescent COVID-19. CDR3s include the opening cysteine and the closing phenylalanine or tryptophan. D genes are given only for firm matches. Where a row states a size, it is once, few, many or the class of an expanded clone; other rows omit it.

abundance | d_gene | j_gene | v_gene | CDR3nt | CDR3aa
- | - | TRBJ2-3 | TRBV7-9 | TGTGCCAGCGGGGCCACAGATACGCAGTATTTT | CASGATDTQYF
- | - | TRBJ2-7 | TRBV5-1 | TGCGCCAGCAGCGCGGACAACTCCTACGAGCAGTACTTC | CASSADNSYEQYF
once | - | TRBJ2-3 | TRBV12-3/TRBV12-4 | TGTGCCAGCAGTCAACTAGGGTCAGATACGCAGTATTTT | CASSQLGSDTQYF
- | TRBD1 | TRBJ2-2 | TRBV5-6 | TGTGCCAGCAGCTTCGGGACAGAGAACACCGGGGAGCTGTTTTTT | CASSFGTENTGELFF
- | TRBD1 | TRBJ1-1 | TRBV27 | TGTGCCAGCAGTCTTCGACAGGGGCTGAACACTGAAGCTTTCTTT | CASSLRQGLNTEAFF
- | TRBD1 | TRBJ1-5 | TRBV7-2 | TGTGCCAGCAGCACTTTTGGGGACAGGGGGATGGGTCAGCCCCAGCATTTT | CASSTFGDRGMGQPQHF
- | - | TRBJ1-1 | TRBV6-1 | TGTGCCAGCAGTGAAATTTTGAGGAGGGGCACTGAAGCTTTCTTT | CASSEILRRGTEAFF
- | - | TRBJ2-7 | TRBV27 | TGTGCCACCAGGAGCGATTACTACGAGCAGTACTTC | CATRSDYYEQYF
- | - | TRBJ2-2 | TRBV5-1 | TGCGCCAGCAGCTTGGGCCCCCCACCATTAGCCGGGGAGCTGTTTTTT | CASSLGPPPLAGELFF
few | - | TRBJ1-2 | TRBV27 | TGTGCCAGCAGTGGACAGAGTGCCTATGGCTACACCTTC | CASSGQSAYGYTF
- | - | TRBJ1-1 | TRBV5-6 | TGTGCCAGCAGCTTGCGCCAGGGTGGGCCGAAAGCTTTCTTT | CASSLRQGGPKAFF
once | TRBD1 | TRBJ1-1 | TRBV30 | TGTGCCTGGCAGGGACAGGAGAACACTGAAGCTTTCTTT | CAWQGQENTEAFF
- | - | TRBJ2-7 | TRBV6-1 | TGTGCCAGCAGTGATGCGGACTTCTACCGACACTACGAGCAGTACTTC | CASSDADFYRHYEQYF
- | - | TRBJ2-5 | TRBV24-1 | TGTGCCACCAGTGATTGGACCGGGACAAGACAAGAGACCCAGTACTTC | CATSDWTGTRQETQYF
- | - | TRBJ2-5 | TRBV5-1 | TGCGCCAGCAGCTTGGAACCCCGCGGCGGAAGGGGCGGCCAAGAGACCCAGTACTTC | CASSLEPRGGRGGQETQYF
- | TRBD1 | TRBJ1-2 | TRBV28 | TGTGCCAGCAGTTGGGACAGGAGAAACTATGGCTACACCTTC | CASSWDRRNYGYTF
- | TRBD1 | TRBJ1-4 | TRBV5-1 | TGCGCCAGCAGCCCCGGGACAGGTAGTGAAAAACTGTTTTTT | CASSPGTGSEKLFF
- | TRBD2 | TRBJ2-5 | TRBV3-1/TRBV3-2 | TGTGCCAGCAGCCAAGTCGGCGGGGGGCGGGAGACCCAGTACTTC | CASSQVGGGRETQYF
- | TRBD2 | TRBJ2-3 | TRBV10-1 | TGCGCCAGCAGTAACCCGGGACTAGCGGACACAGATACGCAGTATTTT | CASSNPGLADTDTQYF
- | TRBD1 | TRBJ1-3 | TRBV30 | TGTGCCTGGAGAGGACAGGGGTCTAGAAACACCATATATTTT | CAWRGQGSRNTIYF
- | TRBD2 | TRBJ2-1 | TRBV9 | TGTGCCAGCAGCGTACTAGCGGGGGGGCCTTATGAGCAGTTCTTC | CASSVLAGGPYEQFF
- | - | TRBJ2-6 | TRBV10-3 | TGTGCCATCAGCAGAAAGACAGACTCTGGGGCCAACGTCCTGACTTTC | CAISRKTDSGANVLTF
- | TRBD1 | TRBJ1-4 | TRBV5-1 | TGCGCCAGCTCCGGGACAGTTAATGAAAAACTGTTTTTT | CASSGTVNEKLFF
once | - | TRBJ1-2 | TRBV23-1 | TGCGCCAGCAGTCTCATCAACCCCTACAGGGTCTCTAACTATGGCTACACCTTC | CASSLINPYRVSNYGYTF
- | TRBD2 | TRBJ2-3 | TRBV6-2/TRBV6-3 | TGTGCCAGCAGTCCGCACGGGACTAGCGGGGGAGGGCCAGATACGCAGTATTTT | CASSPHGTSGGGPDTQYF
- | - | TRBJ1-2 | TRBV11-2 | TGTGCCAGCAGCTTAGTTCTGGGGCAGCCCCGTGGCTACACCTTC | CASSLVLGQPRGYTF
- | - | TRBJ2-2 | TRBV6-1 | TGTGCCAGCAGTGAACAGGGTAACGGGGAGCTGTTTTTT | CASSEQGNGELFF
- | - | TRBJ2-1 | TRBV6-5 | TGTGCCAGCAGTTACTCGTCTCCAAGGGGGGGCGATGAGCAGTTCTTC | CASSYSSPRGGDEQFF
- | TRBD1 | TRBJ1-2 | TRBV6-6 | TGTGCCAGCAGTGTATGGGACAGGGATCATGGCTACACCTTC | CASSVWDRDHGYTF
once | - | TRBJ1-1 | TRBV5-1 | TGCGCCAGCAGCTTGCCCCTGACAGGCCTGAACACTGAAGCTTTCTTT | CASSLPLTGLNTEAFF
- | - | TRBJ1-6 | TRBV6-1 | TGTGCCAGCAGTGGGACTGACTCCACCTCCTATAATTCACCCCTCCACTTT | CASSGTDSTSYNSPLHF
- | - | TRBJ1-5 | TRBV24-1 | TGTGCCACCAGTGACCTTAATCAGCCCCAGCATTTT | CATSDLNQPQHF
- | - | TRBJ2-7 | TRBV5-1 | TGCGCCAGCAGCTTGTCTAGCTCCTACGAGCAGTACTTC | CASSLSSSYEQYF
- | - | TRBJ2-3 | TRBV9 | TGTGCCAGCAGCCCCCGTGTAGGCACAGATACGCAGTATTTT | CASSPRVGTDTQYF
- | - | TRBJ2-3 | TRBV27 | TGTGCCAGCAGTCCGATGCTAGCGGATACGCAGTATTTT | CASSPMLADTQYF
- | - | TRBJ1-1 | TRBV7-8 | TGTGCCAGCAGCTTAGCCCCCACAGGGTACACTGAAGCTTTCTTT | CASSLAPTGYTEAFF
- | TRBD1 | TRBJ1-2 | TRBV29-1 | TGCAGCGTTGGACGGGACAGCCTCTATGGCTACACCTTC | CSVGRDSLYGYTF
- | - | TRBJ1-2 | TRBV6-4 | TGTGCCAGCCCCCTGGGGGGACTCGGCTACACCTTC | CASPLGGLGYTF